This is a list of T cell receptor beta chains from one sample in a study of Graves' ophthalmopathy and Graves' hyperthyroidism. TCRdb re-derived calls from the multiplex PCR reads in MiXCR, one entry per CDR3 protein. Here the sample spans 560,000 or so distinct CDR3 sequences, less than 40% being singletons. Input material: peripheral blood or thyroid tissue (not recorded which). These receptors came from an adult man with Graves' hyperthyroidism. Both conserved end residues are trimmed from each CDR3. Each record gives: D gene, V gene, clone size, CDR3 protein. The D gene is left open where the match is weak. Rows give clone size only sometimes, using once, few, many, or a class for an expanded clone.

TRBD1 | TRBV10-2 | NA | ASQGLQGGGQPQH
TRBD1 | TRBV12-3/TRBV12-4 | many | ASSLRDRVTYGYT
NA | TRBV20-1 | many | SASRDTSSYEQY
TRBD1 | TRBV19 | many | ASTVSRTGGNQPQH
TRBD2 | TRBV5-6 | many | ASSLPGGRTGELF
TRBD1 | TRBV19 | many | ASKFHGRAGGNTEAF
NA | TRBV29-1 | many | SVEDLGNYGYT
NA | TRBV29-1 | many | SVEMARGVGTGELF
NA | TRBV19 | many | ASIGTMNTGELF
NA | TRBV29-1 | few | SVVSPRSDTQY
NA | TRBV10-3 | NA | ASSFLLAGEAF
NA | TRBV24-1 | many | ATSVTQTGELF
TRBD1 | TRBV20-1 | many | SARFGTGLPNDEQY
NA | TRBV7-9 | NA | ASKRAAENTIY
NA | TRBV29-1 | many | SVGFREQETQY
TRBD1 | TRBV5-1 | once | ASSTYGQGSETQY
TRBD1 | TRBV5-1 | many | ASSGGQGAGETQY
TRBD1 | TRBV24-1 | few | ATSDPRQGSAGELF
NA | TRBV5-1 | many | ASSLGNSGNTIY
NA | TRBV13 | once | ASSPGGRSGQY
TRBD2 | TRBV6-5 | few | ASSSLAGGFSETQY
NA | TRBV7-2 | many | ASSSLGEPNEKLF
TRBD1 | TRBV28 | NA | ASSETGQGVNYEQY
NA | TRBV29-1 | NA | SGRAEIGETQY
NA | TRBV4-2 | many | ASSQVLARNTEAF
TRBD2 | TRBV19 | NA | ASSGLAGASNEQF
TRBD2 | TRBV7-8 | many | ASSISGRALETQY
TRBD1 | TRBV5-4 | few | ASSGQTQGANTEAF
TRBD1 | TRBV5-4 | many | ASSPGGDRGATEAF
TRBD1 | TRBV2 | NA | ASRGAGGAYEQY
NA | TRBV24-1 | few | ATSPEGATDTQY
NA | TRBV18 | NA | ASSPEQEASPLH
NA | TRBV9 | few | ASSRGASYEQH
TRBD1 | TRBV19 | many | ASRPGQGASYEQY
TRBD2 | TRBV24-1 | NA | ASSGTRNPIETQY
NA | TRBV6-1 | many | ASKGEFYEQY
NA | TRBV25-1 | NA | AERWGKVQPQH
TRBD1 | TRBV7-6 | NA | ASSLERTGEETQY
TRBD2 | TRBV7-6 | NA | ASRDLRGGTGELF
NA | TRBV4-1 | many | ASSQAQGELAVNTGELF
NA | TRBV29-1 | NA | SLKAAGELF
TRBD2 | TRBV7-2 | many | ASSPTGLAGGRQETQY
TRBD1 | TRBV19 | many | ASSIVGTGTRYT
NA | TRBV7-9 | many | ASSPGGTQY
NA | TRBV15 | many | ATSREPRGAGELF
TRBD1 | TRBV5-1 | NA | ASSSRQGADYGYT
NA | TRBV5-1 | many | ASSLVGLANTEAF
TRBD1 | TRBV10-3 | once | AIRGTGRANNQPQH
NA | TRBV25-1 | NA | ASSLGGFMNTEAF
NA | TRBV27 | many | ASSPRYRETQY
TRBD1 | TRBV27 | few | ASSTRQGSYQPQH
TRBD1 | TRBV29-1 | few | SVTGQGSYSGNT
NA | TRBV19 | NA | ASSERYTEAF
NA | TRBV13 | many | ASSLRAETGFNEKLF